This T cell receptor beta chain was recorded in a study of blood T cell repertoires in COVID-19. Across the whole study: COVID-19 samples, acute and convalescent, were from the United States, Italy and Spain. PBMCs, B-cell-depleted T cells, or T cells provided the cDNA or gDNA that made up the material.

V dropped 5 bases and J dropped 5 bases, with 15 bases sitting between them. Germline CDR1 is KGHDR and CDR2 is SFDVKD. The CDR3 is 15 amino acids. Original processing methods: Quantification of nucleated cells was approximated via reference gene primer amplification. Only in-frame clones appear in the TCRdb table, and some are missing; sequencing was by immunoSEQ multiplex PCR. That table supplies the V and J calls and clone size; D and trimming were determined from the DNA. The sample lists over 65,000 clones; about 81% were seen once. The sample was peripheral blood. The gene calls are TRBV24-1 and TRBJ1-5, with a possible D match to TRBD1 (6 bases). The clonotype originates from a human donor in a cohort sampled during active COVID-19. CDR3 bases: TGTGCCACCAGTGCTCGAGGGGGTGGCGATCAGCCCCAGCATTTT. Residues: CATSARGGGDQPQHF.